This T cell receptor beta chain emerged from a study of control samples from healthy donors and cancer patients. V was shortened by 2 bases and J by 5 bases, with 12 bases between the two germline ends. The CDR3 consists of 15 residues. Germline loops: CDR1 SGHAT, CDR2 FQNNGV. Some clones are missing from TCRdb's copy, which holds only in-frame ones; the method was immunoSEQ multiplex PCR. The sample holds approximately 97,000 clones; roughly 92% are singletons and the top ten take approximately 3%. V gene TRBV11-2 combines with J gene TRBJ2-2, with D possibly matching TRBD1 (5 bases). The sequencing input was blood. This receptor was taken from a human donor in good health. The donor label of this sample is uncertain. CDR3 amino acids: CASSLSGSETGELFF. In DNA form, the CDR3 reads TGTGCCAGCAGCTTATCAGGGTCAGAAACCGGGGAGCTGTTTTTT.